Presented here are 30 T cell receptor beta chains from one specimen sequenced in a study of cytotoxic CD8 clonotypes in ibrutinib-treated CLL. Data came from immunoSEQ multiplex PCR; TCRdb stores just in-frame clones and leaves some out. The sample lists approximately 40,000 clones; 70% were seen once. Sequences were derived from PBMCs, sampled at disease progression, from a patient treated with ibrutinib. All receptors come from a human donor with chronic lymphocytic leukemia.

This clone has only one observation. V gene TRBV11-2 combines with J gene TRBJ1-2, with TRBD1 identical over 7 bases. The junction had 9 bases not matched to a gene; V was cut back by 5 bases and J by 3 bases. CDR3 size: 15 residues. CDR1 is SGHAT, CDR2 FQNNGV, per germline. CDR3 sequence (DNA): TGTGCCAGCAGCCAAGGACAGGCCAGGGACTATGGCTACACCTTC. Its translation is CASSQGQARDYGYTF.

This clone appeared a few times. The chain combines TRBV5-4 with TRBJ2-3, with D unresolved. Germline V lookup: CDR1 SGHNT, CDR2 YYREEE (reference sequence). V lost 2 bases and J lost 1, with 2 bases in between. This CDR3 has 12 amino acids. The CDR3 bases are TGTGCCAGCAGCTTCCGCACAGATACGCAGTATTTT. The encoded protein is CASSFRTDTQYF.

This sequence joins TRBV7-9 and TRBJ2-1, with 13 bases aligning to TRBD2. The V gene's germline CDR1 is SEHNR and CDR2 FQNEAQ (reference sequence). The trim removed 1 base at V and 10 bases at J, leaving 4 bases unmatched. The CDR3 has 15 residues. For the CDR3, the DNA is TGTGCCAGCAGCTTAGTCGGGACTAGCGGGGCGGAGCAGTTCTTC. It translates to CASSLVGTSGAEQFF.

The chain employs TRBV5-1 and TRBJ1-1, with 8 positions matching TRBD1. Trimming cost V 3 bases and J 8 bases; bases outside gene matches: 9. This CDR3 is built from 14 residues. Germline loops: CDR1 SGHRS, CDR2 YFSETQ. The CDR3 region has the DNA TGCGCCAGCAGCTGGGGGACAGGCAACTTCGAAGCTTTCTTT. Protein: CASSWGTGNFEAFF.

This chain connects TRBV6-1 to TRBJ1-2; a possible D gene is TRBD1 (5 bases). Germline CDR1 MNHNS, CDR2 SASEGT. Trimming removed 4 bases at V and 2 bases at J, with 14 bases between. CDR3 length: 15 residues. For the CDR3, the DNA is TGTGCCAGCAGTGCCAGAGTTCAGGGAAACTATGGCTACACCTTC. Protein: CASSARVQGNYGYTF.

The chain combines TRBV2 with TRBJ2-1; tentatively, D is TRBD1 or TRBD2 (5 bases each). From germline, CDR1 is SNHLY and CDR2 FYNNEI. This CDR3 contains 15 residues. The V end was cut by 3 bases, the J end by 5 bases, with 14 bases between. In DNA, the CDR3 is TGTGCCAGCAGTGACTCCAGGGCCGGGGACAATGAGCAGTTCTTC. This codes for CASSDSRAGDNEQFF.

This CDR3 is CASSDDRSSYNEQFF. DNA of the CDR3: TGCGCCAGCAGCGATGACAGAAGCTCCTACAATGAGCAGTTCTTC. This sequence joins TRBV10-1 and TRBJ2-1, with D perhaps TRBD1 (5 bases). The V end was cut by 6 bases, the J end by 0 bases, with 12 bases between. CDR1 is WNHNN and CDR2 is SYGVQD in the germline V gene (reference sequence). The CDR3 totals 15 residues.

The chain is built from TRBV6-6 and TRBJ1-2; D gene unclear. CDR3 length: 14 residues. CDR1 is MNHNY and CDR2 is SVGAGI in the germline V gene (reference sequence). V gave up 6 bases and J gave up 6 bases, with 17 bases separating them. CDR3 region: CASRSGGMWNGYTF. The CDR3, as DNA: TGTGCCAGCAGGTCCGGTGGAATGTGGAATGGCTACACCTTC.

The chain employs TRBV11-2 and TRBJ1-4, with D possibly matching TRBD1 (5 bases). The CDR3 runs to 14 residues. Trimming left V 5 bases short and J 11 bases short, with 18 bases between. Per germline, CDR1 SGHAT and CDR2 FQNNGV. DNA for the CDR3: TGTGCCAGCAGCCGTTTATTCAGGGAGGGGAAACTGTTTTTT. Protein sequence: CASSRLFREGKLFF.

About this clone itself: This same CDR3 is encoded by further DNA sequences in the sample. This chain joins TRBV13 and TRBJ2-2, with unresolved D. The CDR3 consists of 13 residues. Trimming removed 4 bases at V and 2 bases at J, with 5 bases between. The germline V gene encodes CDR1 PRHDT and CDR2 FYEKMQ (reference sequence). CDR3 protein: CASSSRNTGELFF. In DNA, the CDR3 is TGTGCCAGCAGCTCGAGAAACACCGGGGAGCTGTTTTTT.

In this sample, this clone turned up once. CDR3 bases: TGTGCCAGCAGCCCCCACCCAAGGGGGCGAGACACAGATACGCAGTATTTT. Its translation is CASSPHPRGRDTDTQYF. The chain joins TRBV11-2 to TRBJ2-3, with 7 bases identical to TRBD1. V was pared by 5 bases and J by 2 bases, with 13 bases of the junction left unmatched. The germline gives CDR1 SGHAT, CDR2 FQNNGV. This CDR3 is built from 17 residues.

The chain couples TRBV15 to TRBJ2-7, with a weak D call TRBD2 (5 bases). CDR1 is LNHNV and CDR2 is YYDKDF in the germline V gene (reference sequence). The CDR3 spans 14 residues. Trimming took 3 bases from V and 0 from J, leaving 9 bases between them. Here the CDR3 reads CATSRDGGSYEQYF. In DNA, the CDR3 is TGTGCCACCAGCAGGGATGGAGGCTCCTACGAGCAGTACTTC.

This chain uses TRBV6-6 with TRBJ1-1, with a weak D call TRBD1 (6 bases). CDR1 and CDR2 from the germline V gene are MNHNY and SVGAGI (reference sequence). The length of the CDR3 is 15 residues. V was shortened by 5 bases and J by 1 base, with 14 bases between the two germline ends. The CDR3, as DNA: TGTGCCAGCAGTAATTCCGGGACAAGGAACACTGAAGCTTTCTTT. This encodes CASSNSGTRNTEAFF.

The J gene is TRBJ2-7, the V gene TRBV2, with D possibly being TRBD1 (6 bases). Germline V gene lookup returns CDR1 SNHLY and CDR2 FYNNEI. The CDR3 runs to 15 residues. V lost 6 bases and J lost 0, with 15 bases in between. The CDR3: CASRPRTVISYEQYF. The CDR3 nucleotides read TGTGCCAGCAGACCTAGGACAGTTATCTCCTACGAGCAGTACTTC.

V is TRBV4-1 and J is TRBJ2-1; D is perhaps TRBD2 (6 bases). Germline assignment: CDR1 MGHRA and CDR2 YSYEKL. Trimming took 4 bases from V and 0 from J, leaving 13 bases between them. The CDR3 covers 16 residues. The DNA for the CDR3 is TGCGCCAGCAGCCGCTTAGCGGTAAGCTCCTACAATGAGCAGTTCTTC. This translates into CASSRLAVSSYNEQFF.

This clone was picked up a small number of times. The chain combines TRBV6-1 with TRBJ1-5; D remains unclear. This CDR3 has 15 residues. Germline CDR1 reads MNHNS; CDR2 reads SASEGT. The V and J ends lost 2 bases and 0 bases respectively, with 8 bases between them. The DNA for the CDR3 is TGTGCCAGCAGTGAACGAGAAAGTAGCAATCAGCCCCAGCATTTT. This gives the protein CASSERESSNQPQHF.

This chain joins TRBV10-3 and TRBJ2-7; D assignment may be TRBD1 or TRBD2 (6 bases each). The germline V gene encodes CDR1 ENHRY and CDR2 SYGVKD. The CDR3 is made up of 14 amino acids. V was trimmed by 2 bases and J by 3 bases, leaving 11 bases between them. This chain's CDR3 is CAISERGPYYEQYF. Here the CDR3 DNA reads TGTGCCATCAGTGAGCGGGGGCCGTACTACGAGCAGTACTTC.

This clone has just a few counts. V is TRBV5-4 and J is TRBJ1-6; D unresolved. The germline gives CDR1 SGHNT, CDR2 YYREEE (reference sequence). The V end was cut by 0 bases, the J end by 9 bases, with 13 bases between. This CDR3 has 15 residues. The CDR3 bases are TGTGCCAGCAGCTTGGATTACAGCCTCCCTTCACCCCTCCACTTT. Translating it yields CASSLDYSLPSPLHF.

The chain's CDR3 is CASRRMGVRPEAFF. The CDR3 DNA is TGTGCCAGCAGACGTATGGGGGTTCGTCCTGAAGCTTTCTTT. V is TRBV21-1 and J is TRBJ1-1. TRBV21-1 is annotated as a pseudogene. This CDR3 has 14 amino acids.

The J gene is TRBJ1-1, the V gene TRBV7-3; D may be TRBD1 (5 bases). The length of the CDR3 is 14 residues. V gave up 5 bases and J gave up 4 bases, with 14 bases separating them. Germline CDR1 is SGHTA and CDR2 is FQGTGA. CDR3 nucleotides: TGTGCCAGCAGCCCGCAGGGTGCCGCCACTGAAGCTTTCTTT. The encoded protein is CASSPQGAATEAFF.

The chain employs TRBV25-1 and TRBJ2-3; D not certain. V dropped 5 bases and J dropped 0 bases, with 6 bases sitting between them. There are 13 residues in the CDR3. CDR1 and CDR2 from the germline V gene are MGHDK and SYGVNS. The CDR3, as DNA: TGTGCCAGCAGTACCACCAGCACAGATACGCAGTATTTT. As protein: CASSTTSTDTQYF. The full variable domain, rest sourced from reference TRBV25-1 and TRBJ2-3, is EADIYQTPRYLVIGTGKKITLECSQTMGHDKMYWYQQDPGMELHLIHYSYGVNSTEKGDLSSESTVSRIRTEHFPLTLESARPSHTSQYLCASSTTSTDTQYFGPGTRLTVL.

This chain uses TRBV25-1 with TRBJ2-1; 7 bases line up with TRBD1. The V gene's germline CDR1 is MGHDK and CDR2 SYGVNS. The CDR3 length is 13 residues. V was clipped by 7 bases and J by 9 bases; unmatched bases: 9. The CDR3 is CASTRKAGGEQFF. CDR3 bases: TGTGCCAGCACCAGGAAGGCAGGGGGTGAGCAGTTCTTC.

The CDR3 loop is CAWSVGPGETQYF. The DNA for the CDR3 is TGTGCCTGGAGTGTGGGCCCCGGTGAGACCCAGTACTTC. This chain links TRBV30 with TRBJ2-5; no clear D. This CDR3 is 13 amino acids long. Germline V lookup: CDR1 GTSNPN, CDR2 SVGIG (reference sequence). Trimming stripped 0 bases from V and 5 bases from J, with 10 bases between. The variable domain in full, completed from reference TRBV30 and TRBJ2-5, reads SQTIHQWPATLVQPVGSPLSLECTVEGTSNPNLYWYRQAAGRGLQLLFYSVGIGQISSEVPQNLSASRPQDRQFILSSKKLLLSDSGFYLCAWSVGPGETQYFGPGTRLLVL.

The chain employs TRBV29-1 and TRBJ1-1; 7 bases map to TRBD1. Germline V CDR1 and CDR2: SQVTM, ANQGSEA. The CDR3 covers 13 residues. The V and J ends lost 6 bases and 2 bases, in that order; junction bases with no gene match: 6. CDR3 DNA sequence: TGCAGCGTAGCTGGGACAGCTAACACTGAAGCTTTCTTT. This encodes CSVAGTANTEAFF.

CDR3: CASTGDSYEQYF. The CDR3 region has the DNA TGTGCCAGCACGGGGGACTCCTACGAGCAGTACTTC. J is TRBJ2-7 and V is TRBV2; the D gene is possibly TRBD2 (6 bases). Trimming removed 7 bases from V and 0 bases from J, with 7 bases in between. The CDR3 runs to 12 residues. From germline, CDR1 is SNHLY and CDR2 FYNNEI.

V gene TRBV7-9 combines with J gene TRBJ1-4; TRBD1 is a possible D gene (6 bases). There are 14 residues in the CDR3. CDR1 and CDR2 (germline): SEHNR, FQNEAQ (reference sequence). Trimming shortened V by 5 bases and J by 0 bases, and 7 bases separated the two germline ends. CDR3 sequence reads: CASSKGATNEKLFF. In DNA form, the CDR3 reads TGTGCCAGCAGCAAGGGGGCAACTAATGAAAAACTGTTTTTT.

This rearrangement joins TRBV18 to TRBJ1-6; D gene ambiguous. V lost 6 bases to trimming and J lost 0 bases, with 6 bases between them. The CDR3 has 14 amino acids. Germline CDR1 reads KGHSH; CDR2 reads LQKENI. This CDR3 reads CASSPGSYNSPLHF. The CDR3, as DNA: TGTGCCAGCTCTCCGGGCTCCTATAATTCACCCCTCCACTTT.

V is TRBV29-1 and J is TRBJ1-5; weak D call: TRBD1 (6 bases). The CDR3 has 13 residues. Trimming pared 2 bases from V and 3 bases from J, leaving 8 bases between. Per germline, CDR1 SQVTM and CDR2 ANQGSEA. CDR3 in amino acids: CSVETGPNQPQHF. Written as DNA, the CDR3 is TGCAGCGTTGAAACAGGGCCCAATCAGCCCCAGCATTTT.

The V gene is TRBV6-5, the J gene TRBJ2-3; the match to TRBD1 covers 8 bases. The trim removed 4 bases at V and 0 bases at J, leaving 3 bases unmatched. The germline CDR1 and CDR2 sequences are MNHEY and SVGAGI. CDR3 length: 15 residues. CDR3 bases: TGTGCCAGCAGTTCCAGGGGGCGTAGCACAGATACGCAGTATTTT. It is translated as CASSSRGRSTDTQYF.

The chain joins TRBV28 to TRBJ1-1; 9 bases are a match to TRBD1. Germline V gene data show CDR1 as MDHEN and CDR2 as SYDVKM. Trimming took 5 bases from V and 5 from J; bases not matched to a gene: 12. The CDR3 is 16 residues long. CDR3 protein: CASSPRRQGGRTEAFF. The DNA for the CDR3 is TGTGCCAGCAGTCCCCGCAGACAGGGGGGGAGGACTGAAGCTTTCTTT.